The 24 T cell receptor beta chains below all came from one sample that was sequenced in a study of technical replicates of blood from several donors. Clones were sequenced by immunoSEQ multiplex PCR, and TCRdb holds only the in-frame ones, with some missing. Among about 44,000 clones listed, about 96% were seen once. Sequenced input: T cells isolated from PBMCs. The receptor source for this set is a human donor in good health.

This chain links TRBV5-1 with TRBJ2-7; D is unresolved. Between the trimmed V and J ends, which lost 6 bases and 1 base, there was a span of 17 bases. This CDR3 is built from 15 residues. From germline, CDR1 is SGHRS and CDR2 YFSETQ. This CDR3 is CASTPSVSASYEQYF. The CDR3, as DNA: TGCGCCAGCACCCCGAGCGTGAGCGCATCCTACGAGCAGTACTTC.

The V call is TRBV9, the J call TRBJ1-1; unclear D gene. CDR3 length equals 14 residues. The V end was cut by 0 bases, the J end by 1 base, with 7 bases between. CDR1 is SGDLS and CDR2 is YYNGEE in the germline V gene. Here the CDR3 DNA reads TGTGCCAGCAGCGTAGAGGCAGGGAACACTGAAGCTTTCTTT. Amino acid sequence: CASSVEAGNTEAFF.

This chain links TRBV27 with TRBJ1-4; D is perhaps TRBD1 (5 bases). The CDR3 covers 13 residues. In germline, CDR1 is MNHEY, CDR2 SMNVEV (reference sequence). Trimming pared 6 bases from V and 4 bases from J, leaving 9 bases between. DNA of the CDR3: TGTGCCAGCAGATGGCAGGGTAATGAAAAACTGTTTTTT. The encoded protein is CASRWQGNEKLFF. The whole variable domain, remainder taken from reference TRBV27 and TRBJ1-4, is EAQVTQNPRYLITVTGKKLTVTCSQNMNHEYMSWYRQDPGLGLRQIYYSMNVEVTDKGDVPEGYKVSRKEKRNFPLILESPSPNQTSLYFCASRWQGNEKLFFGSGTQLSVL.

As to this clone: The sample carries other DNA sequences with the same CDR3. CDR3 amino acids: CASSQELGQGNQPQHF. The CDR3, as DNA: TGTGCCAGCAGCCAAGAATTGGGACAGGGCAATCAGCCCCAGCATTTT. This sequence joins TRBV4-2 and TRBJ1-5, with 8 bases fitting TRBD1. The CDR3 spans 16 residues. V lost 0 bases and J lost 2; bases outside the gene matches: 3. Germline V CDR1 and CDR2: LGHNA, YNFKEQ.

CDR3 region: CASSSQGNTEAFF. DNA of the CDR3: TGTGCCAGCAGTTCACAGGGTAACACTGAAGCTTTCTTT. The J gene is TRBJ1-1, the V gene TRBV7-9; the D gene is possibly TRBD1 (6 bases). Germline V gene lookup returns CDR1 SEHNR and CDR2 FQNEAQ (reference sequence). Deletions cut 6 bases from V and 2 bases from J, with 10 bases between. This CDR3 comprises 13 residues. The entire variable domain, with the rest obtained from reference TRBV7-9 and TRBJ1-1, is as follows: DTGVSQNPRHKITKRGQNVTFRCDPISEHNRLYWYRQTLGQGPEFLTYFQNEAQLEKSRLLSDRFSAERPKGSFSTLEIQRTEQGDSAMYLCASSSQGNTEAFFGQGTRLTVV.

V is TRBV9 and J is TRBJ2-3, with D possibly TRBD1 on 5 matching bases. The CDR3 is made up of 15 amino acids. The germline V gene has CDR1 SGDLS and CDR2 YYNGEE. The V end was cut by 3 bases, the J end by 2 bases, with 13 bases between. CDR3: CASSAYRTITDTQYF. DNA for the CDR3: TGTGCCAGCAGCGCATACAGGACCATCACAGATACGCAGTATTTT.

The chain uses TRBV30 and TRBJ1-3; perhaps TRBD1 as D (6 bases). Per the germline V gene, CDR1 is GTSNPN and CDR2 is SVGIG (reference sequence). V was trimmed by 0 bases and J by 3 bases, leaving 9 bases between them. The CDR3 is 14 residues long. CDR3 in amino acids: CAWSVTRGGNTIYF. The CDR3 DNA is TGTGCCTGGAGTGTAACCAGGGGTGGAAACACCATATATTTT.

The chain carries TRBV5-1 and TRBJ2-7, with D unclear. This CDR3 is 12 amino acids long. Looked up from germline, CDR1 is SGHRS and CDR2 is YFSETQ. V gave up 3 bases and J gave up 3 bases, with 7 bases separating them. CDR3 sequence reads: CASSSSYYEQYF. Written as DNA, the CDR3 is TGCGCCAGCAGCTCATCCTACTACGAGCAGTACTTC.

The chain employs TRBV19 and TRBJ2-2; TRBD1 matches 9 bases. Germline CDR1 reads LNHDA; CDR2 reads SQIVND (reference sequence). The CDR3 is 14 residues long. V dropped 7 bases and J dropped 6; count of bases not matched to a gene: 6. The CDR3, as DNA: TGTGCCAGTACCTCACAGGGGGCCCCCGGGGAGCTGTTTTTT. This gives the protein CASTSQGAPGELFF.

The rearrangement links TRBV6-4 to TRBJ2-2, with 9 bases lining up with TRBD1. The V segment lost 6 bases and the J segment 5 bases; nucleotides outside the gene matches: 7. The CDR3 is made up of 15 amino acids. Germline V gene data show CDR1 as MRHNA and CDR2 as SNTAGT. The CDR3 loop is CASRSGTGKTGELFF. The CDR3 coding sequence is TGTGCCAGCAGATCCGGGACAGGGAAAACCGGGGAGCTGTTTTTT.

This chain uses TRBV9 with TRBJ1-1; 8 positions match TRBD1. The CDR3 extends over 14 amino acids. The trim removed 0 bases at V and 7 bases at J, leaving 5 bases unmatched. Germline V gene sequence: CDR1 SGDLS, CDR2 YYNGEE. CDR3 loop: CASSVGTGMDEAFF. The DNA of the CDR3 is TGTGCCAGCAGCGTAGGGACAGGGATGGATGAAGCTTTCTTT.

A single count supports this clone. This chain joins TRBV2 and TRBJ1-4, with 7 bases aligning to TRBD1. CDR1 and CDR2 from the germline V gene are SNHLY and FYNNEI. V trimming: 4 bases; J trimming: 4 bases; junction bases outside the gene matches: 6. This CDR3 is built from 15 residues. Here the CDR3 reads CASSVTGSFNEKLFF. The DNA for the CDR3 is TGTGCCAGCAGTGTGACAGGGAGTTTTAATGAAAAACTGTTTTTT.

The chain links TRBV29-1 to TRBJ1-1, with TRBD1 matching over 10 bases. Germline loops: CDR1 SQVTM, CDR2 ANQGSEA. Trimming cost V 6 bases and J 12 bases; bases outside gene matches: 10. CDR3 length: 12 amino acids. In DNA, the CDR3 is TGCAGCGTCGAGGGGCGGACAGGGGGACCTTTCTTT. This sequence encodes CSVEGRTGGPFF.

The genes are TRBV5-6 and TRBJ2-2; 7 bases fit TRBD2. The V gene's germline CDR1 is SGHDT and CDR2 YYEEEE. CDR3 size: 16 residues. The junction had 11 bases not matched to a gene; V was cut back by 6 bases and J by 3 bases. The CDR3 sequence is CASTTLSLADTGELFF. Written as DNA, the CDR3 is TGTGCCAGCACTACTTTATCCCTAGCGGACACCGGGGAGCTGTTTTTT.

The chain carries TRBV7-3 and TRBJ2-1; 8 nucleotides agree with TRBD2. CDR1 and CDR2 from the germline V gene are SGHTA and FQGTGA. The ends lost 1 base at V and 10 bases at J; junction bases unmatched: 6. The CDR3 totals 14 residues. CDR3 sequence (DNA): TGTGCCAGCAGCTTAAACGGGAGGGCCGACGAGCAGTTCTTC. The encoded protein is CASSLNGRADEQFF.

This rearrangement joins TRBV11-2 to TRBJ2-7; D is ambiguous. Per germline, CDR1 SGHAT and CDR2 FQNNGV. Deletions cut 3 bases from V and 2 bases from J, with 8 bases between. The CDR3 length is 13 residues. This CDR3 reads CASSLAEAYEQYF. The CDR3 nucleotides read TGTGCCAGCAGCTTGGCAGAAGCCTACGAGCAGTACTTC.

The V gene is TRBV21-1, the J gene TRBJ1-4; the table's D call TRBD1 went unverified against the DNA. TRBV21-1 is a pseudogene segment. This CDR3 comprises 13 residues. The CDR3 coding sequence is TGTGCCCCCTCGGACAGAAGTAATGAAAAACTGTTTTTT. Translated, it gives CAPSDRSNEKLFF.

The CDR3 nucleotides read TGCGCCAGCTGGGGGGGAACTGAAGCTTTCTTT. Its protein product is CASWGGTEAFF. The chain is built from TRBV10-2 and TRBJ1-1, with D perhaps matching TRBD1 (5 bases). Trimming stripped 8 bases from V and 5 bases from J, with 9 bases between. The CDR3 is 11 residues long. Germline CDR1 is WSHSY and CDR2 is SAAADI.

This chain uses TRBV2 with TRBJ2-3; a weak D match, TRBD2 (5 bases). V was pared by 7 bases and J by 7 bases, with 15 bases between. CDR3 size: 13 residues. The germline gives CDR1 SNHLY, CDR2 FYNNEI. CDR3 sequence: CASTPQDSYTQYF. The CDR3 region has the DNA TGTGCCAGCACCCCCCAGGACTCTTATACGCAGTATTTT.

The chain recombines TRBV5-8 with TRBJ1-1; D unresolved. V lost 0 bases and J 1 base, leaving 4 bases between the germline ends. Germline V gene data show CDR1 as SGHTS and CDR2 as YDEGEE. The length of the CDR3 is 13 residues. The CDR3 DNA follows: TGTGCCAGCAGCTTGGGAGGGAACACTGAAGCTTTCTTT. Its translation: CASSLGGNTEAFF.

CDR3 bases: TGTGCCAGCAGCTTAGCCCTACAGAACTATGGCTACACCTTC. Amino acids: CASSLALQNYGYTF. The gene calls are TRBV7-2 and TRBJ1-2; no clear D gene. Between the trimmed V and J ends, which lost 0 bases and 2 bases, there was a span of 7 bases. CDR3 size: 14 residues. Germline V gene lookup returns CDR1 SGHTA and CDR2 FQGNSA. Variable domain in full (rest from reference TRBV7-2 and TRBJ1-2): GAGVSQSPSNKVTEKGKDVELRCDPISGHTALYWYRQSLGQGLEFLIYFQGNSAPDKSGLPSDRFSAERTGGSVSTLTIQRTQQEDSAVYLCASSLALQNYGYTFGSGTRLTVV.

The gene calls are TRBV25-1 and TRBJ2-3, with 8 bases identical to TRBD1. The CDR3 runs to 13 residues. Germline V gene data show CDR1 as MGHDK and CDR2 as SYGVNS. The V segment lost 6 bases and the J segment 8 bases; nucleotides outside the gene matches: 7. In nucleotides, the CDR3 is TGTGCCAGCAGACGACAGGGGTCTGGTACGCAGTATTTT. Its protein is CASRRQGSGTQYF.

V gene TRBV6-5 combines with J gene TRBJ1-1; D unclear. V shed 5 bases and J shed 7 bases, with 8 bases lying between them. The germline CDR1 and CDR2 sequences are MNHEY and SVGAGI. The CDR3 is made up of 11 amino acids. The CDR3 loop is CASSPGNEAFF. The CDR3 coding sequence is TGTGCCAGCAGTCCCGGGAATGAAGCTTTCTTT.

The J gene is TRBJ1-5, the V gene TRBV19, with 7 bases matching TRBD1. This CDR3 region has 14 residues. Germline CDR1 LNHDA, CDR2 SQIVND (reference sequence). The V gene end was trimmed by 6 bases and the J gene end by 6 bases; junction bases not matched to a gene: 8. The CDR3 loop is CASRTDREIQPQHF. In DNA form, the CDR3 reads TGTGCCAGTAGGACCGACAGGGAGATTCAGCCCCAGCATTTT.